What follows are 31 T cell receptor beta chains derived from one specimen sequenced in a study of shared clonotypes between healthy human individuals. Here immunoSEQ multiplex PCR was the method, and the copy in TCRdb shows in-frame clones only, minus some. The sample consists of 740,000 or so clones, around four fifths of them appearing once. Sequenced: memory CD4+ T cells sorted from blood. The subset: CD45RA-negative fraction. The receptors were sampled from a woman in her twenties or thirties in good health.

This chain connects TRBV5-6 to TRBJ2-6, with unresolved D. The CDR3 sequence is 15 residues long. Between the trimmed V and J ends, which lost 3 bases and 2 bases, there was a span of 9 bases. Germline loops: CDR1 SGHDT, CDR2 YYEEEE. The CDR3 protein is CASSSRITGANVLTF. CDR3 DNA sequence: TGTGCCAGCAGCTCACGGATTACTGGGGCCAACGTCCTGACTTTC.

With respect to this clone: The sample carries other DNA sequences with the same CDR3. The rearrangement uses TRBV7-9 and TRBJ1-3; no clear D. The V end was cut by 1 base, the J end by 0 bases, with 10 bases between. The CDR3 is 16 amino acids. Germline CDR1 SEHNR, CDR2 FQNEAQ (reference sequence). The CDR3 DNA follows: TGTGCCAGCAGCTTAGGCCAACCCAACTCTGGAAACACCATATATTTT. It encodes CASSLGQPNSGNTIYF. Variable domain in full (rest from reference TRBV7-9 and TRBJ1-3): DTGVSQNPRHKITKRGQNVTFRCDPISEHNRLYWYRQTLGQGPEFLTYFQNEAQLEKSRLLSDRFSAERPKGSFSTLEIQRTEQGDSAMYLCASSLGQPNSGNTIYFGEGSWLTVV.

The chain recombines TRBV15 with TRBJ2-6; D remains ambiguous. CDR1 is LNHNV, CDR2 YYDKDF, per germline (reference sequence). V lost 1 base and J 0 bases, leaving 7 bases between the germline ends. The CDR3 covers 16 residues. The CDR3 DNA reads TGTGCCACCAGCAGAGCACGAACCTCTGGGGCCAACGTCCTGACTTTC. Protein sequence: CATSRARTSGANVLTF.

The V call is TRBV6-5, the J call TRBJ1-5, with TRBD1 identical over 8 bases. The CDR3 runs 15 residues. J was trimmed by 4 bases and V by 5 bases; bases with no gene match: 7. Germline V gene data show CDR1 as MNHEY and CDR2 as SVGAGI. CDR3 region: CASSTGTGLNQPQHF. CDR3 coding DNA: TGTGCCAGCAGTACCGGGACAGGTCTTAATCAGCCCCAGCATTTT.

CDR3 in amino acids: CASNPRQLAGSYEQYF. The CDR3 DNA reads as TGTGCCAGCAACCCCCGCCAACTAGCGGGTTCCTACGAGCAGTACTTC. The V gene is TRBV28, the J gene TRBJ2-7; 9 nucleotides line up with TRBD2. Looked up from germline, CDR1 is MDHEN and CDR2 is SYDVKM. The ends lost 7 bases at V and 1 base at J; junction bases unmatched: 11. The CDR3 consists of 16 residues.

The V and J genes are TRBV2 and TRBJ2-3, with TRBD2 as a possible D gene (5 bases). The germline V gene has CDR1 SNHLY and CDR2 FYNNEI. V lost 5 bases and J lost 0, with 9 bases in between. The CDR3 totals 14 residues. The CDR3 DNA reads as TGTGCCAGCAGTTGGAGCGGTAGCACAGATACGCAGTATTTT. Translating it yields CASSWSGSTDTQYF.

The table lists this clone with a count of one. The chain is built from TRBV18 and TRBJ1-1; unclear D gene. The V gene's germline CDR1 is KGHSH and CDR2 LQKENI. The length of the CDR3 is 15 residues. V dropped 3 bases and J dropped 1 base, with 12 bases sitting between them. Here the CDR3 DNA reads TGTGCCAGCTCACCCGCAAGTGGTCAGAACACTGAAGCTTTCTTT. Its translation is CASSPASGQNTEAFF.

This chain links TRBV7-8 with TRBJ2-7, with D hard to call. V was shortened by 1 base and J by 7 bases, with 8 bases between the two germline ends. Germline loops: CDR1 SGHVS, CDR2 FQNEAQ. The CDR3 runs 12 residues. CDR3 in DNA: TGTGCCAGCAGCTTAGAGTGGAAGGAGCAGTACTTC. The encoded protein is CASSLEWKEQYF.

The genes are TRBV7-2 and TRBJ1-2, with TRBD1 identical over 8 bases. J was trimmed by 4 bases and V by 5 bases; bases with no gene match: 3. Germline lookup yields CDR1 SGHTA and CDR2 FQGNSA. The CDR3 runs 13 residues. The CDR3 nucleotides are TGTGCCAGCAGCGCTACAGGGGGCTATGGCTACACCTTC. This translates into CASSATGGYGYTF.

The chain combines TRBV10-3 with TRBJ2-1; D possibly corresponds to TRBD2 (6 bases). V was shortened by 8 bases and J by 4 bases, with 18 bases between the two germline ends. The CDR3 contains 15 residues. Per the germline V gene, CDR1 is ENHRY and CDR2 is SYGVKD. The CDR3 loop is CAIALDGGSYNEQFF. The CDR3 DNA reads TGTGCCATCGCTCTCGACGGGGGATCGTACAATGAGCAGTTCTTC.

In its sample, this clone was seen once. This chain joins TRBV6-5 and TRBJ2-7; possibly TRBD1 or TRBD2 for D (7 bases each). This CDR3 has 15 residues. With 5 bases removed from V and 6 bases from J, the gap between germline ends came to 20 bases. From germline, CDR1 is MNHEY and CDR2 SVGAGI. The CDR3 reads CASSQTGVGEGEQYF. Here the CDR3 DNA reads TGTGCCAGCAGTCAAACAGGGGTGGGGGAGGGCGAGCAGTACTTC.

This clone was counted only a few times. The chain recombines TRBV30 with TRBJ2-7; D might be TRBD1 or TRBD2, each matching 5 bases. Germline values: CDR1 GTSNPN, CDR2 SVGIG (reference sequence). V was shortened by 4 bases and J by 2 bases, with 9 bases between the two germline ends. CDR3 length equals 12 residues. The CDR3 sequence is CAWNRGAYEQYF. The CDR3 region has the DNA TGTGCCTGGAATAGGGGAGCCTACGAGCAGTACTTC.

The chain employs TRBV27 and TRBJ2-5, with 10 bases matching TRBD1. There are 14 residues in the CDR3. Germline CDR1 reads MNHEY; CDR2 reads SMNVEV (reference sequence). V lost 7 bases, J lost 6 bases, and 8 bases stayed unmatched. The CDR3 DNA reads as TGTGCCAGCACCTCGGGACAGGGGAGGCAGACCCAGTACTTC. Its translation: CASTSGQGRQTQYF.

The rearrangement links TRBV19 to TRBJ2-1; TRBD1 agrees at 8 bases. Trimming removed 1 base from V and 9 bases from J; junction bases left unmatched: 5. Germline CDR1 LNHDA, CDR2 SQIVND (reference sequence). This CDR3 region has 14 residues. The CDR3 coding sequence is TGTGCCAGTAGTATAGGGACAGGGTATCGTGAGCAGTTCTTC. The encoded protein is CASSIGTGYREQFF.

This chain links TRBV7-3 with TRBJ2-1; D gene unclear. The CDR3 has 13 amino acids. Deletions cut 3 bases from V and 4 bases from J, with 7 bases between. CDR1 and CDR2 from the germline V gene are SGHTA and FQGTGA. The CDR3 loop reads CASSLQKYNEQFF. The CDR3 bases are TGTGCCAGCAGCTTGCAGAAATACAATGAGCAGTTCTTC.

The CDR3 sequence is CASRRQARRQETQYF. CDR3 DNA: TGTGCCAGCAGGAGACAGGCGAGGCGTCAAGAGACCCAGTACTTC. The chain couples TRBV27 to TRBJ2-5; D might be TRBD1 (6 bases). Germline V gene data show CDR1 as MNHEY and CDR2 as SMNVEV (reference sequence). V dropped 6 bases and J dropped 2 bases, with 16 bases sitting between them. CDR3 size: 15 residues.

The V gene is TRBV27, the J gene TRBJ2-7; the match to TRBD1 covers 8 bases. Germline V CDR1 and CDR2: MNHEY, SMNVEV (reference sequence). V lost 6 bases to trimming and J lost 5 bases; unmatched junction nucleotides: 9. The CDR3 totals 14 residues. The CDR3, as DNA: TGTGCCAGCAGCCCCCGGACAGGGCTCGACGAGCAGTACTTC. Its translation is CASSPRTGLDEQYF.

The rearrangement links TRBV10-1 to TRBJ2-3; 7 positions match TRBD1. This CDR3 contains 14 residues. The V gene end was trimmed by 4 bases and the J gene end by 1 base; junction bases not matched to a gene: 2. Germline CDR1 reads WNHNN; CDR2 reads SYGVQD (reference sequence). CDR3 residues: CASSAGTGTDTQYF. The CDR3 DNA sequence: TGCGCCAGCAGTGCGGGGACAGGCACAGATACGCAGTATTTT.

This clone was found a few times. V usage is TRBV4-1 and J usage is TRBJ2-2; possibly TRBD2 for D (5 bases). V lost 0 bases, J lost 6 bases, and 17 bases lay in between. Germline V gives CDR1 MGHRA, CDR2 YSYEKL. This CDR3 is 17 amino acids long. CDR3 loop: CASSQEIMVTSSGELFF. CDR3 bases: TGCGCCAGCAGCCAAGAAATCATGGTAACTAGTTCCGGGGAGCTGTTTTTT.

The chain joins TRBV2 to TRBJ1-2; 9 bases are shared with TRBD1. The germline V gene has CDR1 SNHLY and CDR2 FYNNEI. There are 14 residues in the CDR3. The V and J ends lost 5 bases and 7 bases, in that order; junction bases with no gene match: 8. CDR3 sequence reads: CASSYPQGAGGYTF. The CDR3 coding sequence is TGTGCCAGCAGTTACCCACAGGGGGCGGGTGGCTACACCTTC.

The chain recombines TRBV30 with TRBJ1-2; TRBD1 aligns across 12 bases. There are 16 residues in the CDR3. V dropped 6 bases and J dropped 7; count of bases not matched to a gene: 15. From germline, CDR1 is GTSNPN and CDR2 SVGIG (reference sequence). CDR3 residues: CACPPGQGASPGGYTF. In DNA form, the CDR3 reads TGTGCCTGCCCTCCGGGACAGGGGGCATCCCCCGGTGGCTACACCTTC.

Note on this clone: Other DNA variants within this sample encode the same CDR3. The chain recombines TRBV28 with TRBJ1-3; 8 bases fit TRBD1. Trimming removed 6 bases from V and 2 bases from J; junction bases left unmatched: 6. Germline CDR1 and CDR2: MDHEN and SYDVKM. The CDR3 extends over 15 amino acids. CDR3 loop: CASRSTGGAGNTIYF. The CDR3 DNA sequence: TGTGCCAGCAGATCCACAGGGGGTGCTGGAAACACCATATATTTT.

V gene TRBV4-1 combines with J gene TRBJ1-4, with a possible D match to TRBD1 (6 bases). CDR3 size: 14 residues. The germline V and J ends were trimmed by 2 bases and 8 bases, with 12 bases remaining between them. The germline gives CDR1 MGHRA, CDR2 YSYEKL. The CDR3 loop is CASSQQGLGEKLFF. The DNA for the CDR3 is TGCGCCAGCAGCCAACAGGGGCTCGGGGAAAAACTGTTTTTT.

CDR3 amino acids: CASSTRGASSDTEAFF. CDR3 DNA sequence: TGTGCCAGCAGCACCCGGGGAGCCAGTAGCGACACTGAAGCTTTCTTT. V usage is TRBV6-6 and J usage is TRBJ1-1; D uncertain. Germline CDR1 and CDR2: MNHNY and SVGAGI (reference sequence). V was pared by 6 bases and J by 3 bases, with 20 bases between. CDR3 length equals 16 residues.

This clone was observed a handful of times. The rearrangement uses TRBV4-1 and TRBJ2-3; 7 bases fit TRBD1. The CDR3 covers 18 residues. Trimming at V came to 1 base and at J to 3 bases, leaving 13 bases not matched to a gene. The germline gives CDR1 MGHRA, CDR2 YSYEKL. CDR3: CASSQVVLGAGGTDTQYF. In nucleotides, the CDR3 is TGCGCCAGCAGCCAAGTCGTTCTGGGGGCAGGGGGAACAGATACGCAGTATTTT.

In its sample, this clone was seen once. The genes are TRBV19 and TRBJ2-7, with TRBD2 matching over 13 bases. Germline V CDR1 and CDR2: LNHDA, SQIVND (reference sequence). This CDR3 is 17 amino acids long. J was trimmed by 3 bases and V by 5 bases; bases with no gene match: 10. The CDR3 DNA is TGTGCCAGTAGTTTCGGACTAGCGGGAGTGAGATTCTACGAGCAGTACTTC. Translation gives CASSFGLAGVRFYEQYF.

V is TRBV9 and J is TRBJ2-7; TRBD2 might be the D (5 bases). Trimming pared 1 base from V and 0 bases from J, leaving 11 bases between. Per germline, CDR1 SGDLS and CDR2 YYNGEE. The CDR3 runs 15 residues. The CDR3 DNA follows: TGTGCCAGCAGCGTATACGGCACTAGCTCCTACGAGCAGTACTTC. Translated: CASSVYGTSSYEQYF.

The chain links TRBV19 to TRBJ2-2, with D maybe TRBD1 (6 bases). The germline V gene encodes CDR1 LNHDA and CDR2 SQIVND (reference sequence). CDR3 length equals 14 residues. Trimming pared 5 bases from V and 6 bases from J, leaving 13 bases between. CDR3 nucleotide sequence: TGTGCCAGTAGTCAACAGGGATCGGCCGGGGAGCTGTTTTTT. The encoded protein is CASSQQGSAGELFF.

This chain connects TRBV7-9 to TRBJ2-5; perhaps TRBD2 as D (5 bases). The CDR3 length is 13 residues. Germline CDR1 reads SEHNR; CDR2 reads FQNEAQ (reference sequence). V was pared by 3 bases and J by 5 bases, with 10 bases between. The CDR3 is CASSFSRGETQYF. CDR3 DNA sequence: TGTGCCAGCAGCTTTTCTAGAGGGGAGACCCAGTACTTC.

In regard to this clone: Other DNA sequences in this specimen translate into the identical CDR3. V is TRBV18 and J is TRBJ2-7; tentatively, D is TRBD1 or TRBD2 (5 bases each). Germline values: CDR1 KGHSH, CDR2 LQKENI. CDR3 size: 14 residues. Deletions cut 3 bases from V and 1 base from J, with 10 bases between. The CDR3 DNA reads as TGTGCCAGCTCACCGTCGAGGGGATCCTACGAGCAGTACTTC. Translating gives CASSPSRGSYEQYF. Together with reference TRBV18 and TRBJ2-7, the CDR3 gives the full variable domain: NAGVMQNPRHLVRRRGQEARLRCSPMKGHSHVYWYRQLPEEGLKFMVYLQKENIIDESGMPKERFSAEFPKEGPSILRIQQVVRGDSAAYFCASSPSRGSYEQYFGPGTRLTVT.

The chain couples TRBV10-1 to TRBJ1-2, with D uncertain. This CDR3 has 13 amino acids. V lost 5 bases to trimming and J lost 4 bases, with 11 bases between them. Germline CDR1 and CDR2: WNHNN and SYGVQD (reference sequence). This CDR3 is CASSPGRTYGYTF. The CDR3 DNA reads as TGCGCCAGCAGTCCCGGGAGGACCTATGGCTACACCTTC.